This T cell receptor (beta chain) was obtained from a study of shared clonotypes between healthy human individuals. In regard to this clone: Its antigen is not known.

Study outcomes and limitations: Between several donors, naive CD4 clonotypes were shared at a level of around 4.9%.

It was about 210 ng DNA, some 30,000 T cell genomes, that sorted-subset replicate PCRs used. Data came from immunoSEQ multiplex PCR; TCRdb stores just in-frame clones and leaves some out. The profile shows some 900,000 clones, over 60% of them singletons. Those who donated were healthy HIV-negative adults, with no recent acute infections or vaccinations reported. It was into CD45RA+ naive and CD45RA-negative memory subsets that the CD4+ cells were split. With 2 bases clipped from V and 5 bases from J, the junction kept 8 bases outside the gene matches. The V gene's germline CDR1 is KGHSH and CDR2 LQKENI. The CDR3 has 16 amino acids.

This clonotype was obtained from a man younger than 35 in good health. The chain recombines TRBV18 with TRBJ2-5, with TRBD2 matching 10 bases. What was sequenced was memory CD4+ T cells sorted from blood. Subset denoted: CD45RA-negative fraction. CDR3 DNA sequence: TGTGCCAGCTCACCAATTATAGCGGGAGGATGGGAGACCCAGTACTTC. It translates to CASSPIIAGGWETQYF.